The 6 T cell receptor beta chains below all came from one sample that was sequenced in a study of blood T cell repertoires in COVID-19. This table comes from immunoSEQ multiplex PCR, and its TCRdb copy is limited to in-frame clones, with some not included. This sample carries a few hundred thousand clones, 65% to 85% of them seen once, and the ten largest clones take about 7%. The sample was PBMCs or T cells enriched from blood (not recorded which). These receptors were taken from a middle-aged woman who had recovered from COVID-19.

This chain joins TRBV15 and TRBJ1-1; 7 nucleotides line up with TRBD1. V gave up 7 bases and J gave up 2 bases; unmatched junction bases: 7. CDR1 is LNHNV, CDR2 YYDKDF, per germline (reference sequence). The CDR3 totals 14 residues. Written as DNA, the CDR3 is TGTGCCACCACAGAGGGACAGCGAAACACTGAAGCTTTCTTT. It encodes CATTEGQRNTEAFF.

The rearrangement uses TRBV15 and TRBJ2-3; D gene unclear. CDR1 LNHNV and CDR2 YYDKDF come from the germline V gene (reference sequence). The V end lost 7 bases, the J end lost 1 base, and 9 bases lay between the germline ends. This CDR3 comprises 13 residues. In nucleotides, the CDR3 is TGTGCCACCACCCGGGTGGGCACAGATACGCAGTATTTT. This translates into CATTRVGTDTQYF.

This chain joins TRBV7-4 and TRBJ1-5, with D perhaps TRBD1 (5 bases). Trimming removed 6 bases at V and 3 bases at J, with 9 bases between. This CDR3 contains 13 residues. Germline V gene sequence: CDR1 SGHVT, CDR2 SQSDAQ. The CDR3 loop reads CASRGLNNQPQHF. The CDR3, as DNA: TGTGCCAGCAGGGGGCTGAACAATCAGCCCCAGCATTTT.

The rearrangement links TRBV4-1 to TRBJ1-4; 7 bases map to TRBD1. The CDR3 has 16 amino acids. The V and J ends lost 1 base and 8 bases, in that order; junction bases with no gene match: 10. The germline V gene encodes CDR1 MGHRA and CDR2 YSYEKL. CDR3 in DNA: TGCGCCAGCAGCCAAGTTCTGAGCCGGACAGGCGAAAAACTGTTTTTT. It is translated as CASSQVLSRTGEKLFF.

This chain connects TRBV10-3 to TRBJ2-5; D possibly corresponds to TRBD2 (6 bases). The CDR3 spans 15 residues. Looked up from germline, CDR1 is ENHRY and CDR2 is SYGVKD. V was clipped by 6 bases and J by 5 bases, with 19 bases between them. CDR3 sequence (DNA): TGTGCCATCAGATCGGGTGGAGGGAGCGGGGAGACCCAGTACTTC. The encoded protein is CAIRSGGGSGETQYF.

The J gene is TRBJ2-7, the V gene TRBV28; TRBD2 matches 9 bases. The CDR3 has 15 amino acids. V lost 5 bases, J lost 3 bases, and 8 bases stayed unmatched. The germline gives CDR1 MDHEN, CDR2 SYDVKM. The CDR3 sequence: CASSPLAGIVYEQYF. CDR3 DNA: TGTGCCAGCAGTCCCCTAGCGGGGATCGTCTACGAGCAGTACTTC. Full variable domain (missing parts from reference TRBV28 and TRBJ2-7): DVKVTQSSRYLVKRTGEKVFLECVQDMDHENMFWYRQDPGLGLRLIYFSYDVKMKEKGDIPEGYSVSREKKERFSLILESASTNQTSMYLCASSPLAGIVYEQYFGPGTRLTVT.